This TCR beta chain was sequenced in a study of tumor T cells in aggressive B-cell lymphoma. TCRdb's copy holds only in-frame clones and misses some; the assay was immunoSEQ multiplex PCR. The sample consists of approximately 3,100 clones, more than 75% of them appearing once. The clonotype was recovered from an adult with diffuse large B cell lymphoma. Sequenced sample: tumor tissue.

The CDR3 protein is CSVEGIRGTEAFF. CDR3 bases: TGCAGCGTTGAAGGTATCAGGGGCACTGAAGCTTTCTTT. The chain is built from TRBV29-1 and TRBJ1-1; weak D call: TRBD1 (6 bases). The CDR3 runs to 13 residues. Deletions cut 1 base from V and 4 bases from J, with 10 bases between. Germline lookup yields CDR1 SQVTM and CDR2 ANQGSEA.